Each of the 27 T cell receptor beta chains below was sequenced from the same sample in a study of blood T cell repertoires in COVID-19 (dated by TCRdb to 2020 to 2022). The library came from the immunoSEQ multiplex PCR assay. In TCRdb, the immuneACCESS table is reduced to in-frame sequences with V and J assigned. These tables do not hold every clone; where another copy was compared, an unresolved V gene accounts for under half, and the others remain unexplained. The sample data list about 300,000 clones, and more than 75% of these were observed just once. The ten largest make up more than 9% of the sample. The material sequenced was PBMCs or T cells enriched from blood (not recorded which). These receptor sequences come from a woman under 30 who had recovered from COVID-19.

The genes are TRBV9 and TRBJ1-3; D gene uncertain. The V and J ends lost 3 bases and 5 bases respectively, with 15 bases between them. The CDR3 runs to 15 residues. Germline V gene lookup returns CDR1 SGDLS and CDR2 YYNGEE. Written as DNA, the CDR3 is TGTGCCAGCAGCGCACCGATATACTACAGAAACACCATATATTTT. The encoded protein is CASSAPIYYRNTIYF.

V gene TRBV9 combines with J gene TRBJ1-5; perhaps TRBD1 as D (6 bases). Trimming pared 2 bases from V and 10 bases from J, leaving 13 bases between. Looked up from germline, CDR1 is SGDLS and CDR2 is YYNGEE. The CDR3 runs to 13 residues. For the CDR3, the DNA is TGTGCCAGCAGCGTCTCGTACAGGGATCCCCAGCATTTT. This sequence encodes CASSVSYRDPQHF.

This chain joins TRBV24-1 and TRBJ1-2; a weak D match, TRBD1 (6 bases). CDR1 and CDR2 (germline): KGHDR, SFDVKD. CDR3 length: 13 amino acids. V lost 6 bases and J 8 bases, leaving 15 bases between the germline ends. CDR3 in amino acids: CATSLHRARGYTF. The CDR3 DNA is TGTGCCACCAGTTTACACAGGGCGAGGGGCTACACCTTC.

The chain combines TRBV7-8 with TRBJ2-7, with a possible D match to TRBD1 (5 bases). This CDR3 is 15 amino acids long. V was pared by 5 bases and J by 2 bases, with 16 bases between. The V gene's germline CDR1 is SGHVS and CDR2 FQNEAQ. The CDR3 DNA follows: TGTGCCAGCAGCCCTAGTCGGACACCCGCCTACGAGCAGTACTTC. Residues: CASSPSRTPAYEQYF.

This chain links TRBV10-2 with TRBJ1-6, with 9 bases identical to TRBD1. From germline, CDR1 is WSHSY and CDR2 SAAADI. The CDR3 is 14 residues long. V was pared by 5 bases and J by 5 bases, with 1 base of the junction left unmatched. For the CDR3, the DNA is TGCGCCAGCAGTTACAGGGGGCATAATTCACCCCTCCACTTT. This sequence encodes CASSYRGHNSPLHF.

This clone was seen more than once but under ten times. The chain is built from TRBV5-6 and TRBJ1-5; 8 nucleotides line up with TRBD1. The trim removed 0 bases at V and 3 bases at J, leaving 8 bases unmatched. The CDR3 has 17 amino acids. Germline CDR1 SGHDT, CDR2 YYEEEE. CDR3: CASSLGPPTGVNQPQHF. The DNA for the CDR3 is TGTGCCAGCAGCTTGGGCCCACCGACAGGGGTCAATCAGCCCCAGCATTTT.

The chain uses TRBV9 and TRBJ2-1; 13 bases agree with TRBD2. From germline, CDR1 is SGDLS and CDR2 YYNGEE. The V segment lost 4 bases and the J segment 0 bases; nucleotides outside the gene matches: 10. The CDR3 spans 19 residues. The CDR3 coding sequence is TGTGCCAGCAGCCTCACCGGACTAGCGGGGGTTCCCTCCTACAATGAGCAGTTCTTC. This codes for CASSLTGLAGVPSYNEQFF. Based on the CDR3 plus reference TRBV9 and TRBJ2-1, the full variable domain is DSGVTQTPKHLITATGQRVTLRCSPRSGDLSVYWYQQSLDQGLQFLIQYYNGEERAKGNILERFSAQQFPDLHSELNLSSLELGDSALYFCASSLTGLAGVPSYNEQFFGPGTRLTVL.

The chain combines TRBV6-5 with TRBJ2-7; TRBD2 might be the D (6 bases). Trimming took 7 bases from V and 7 from J, leaving 11 bases between them. This CDR3 spans 11 amino acids. Germline CDR1 is MNHEY and CDR2 is SVGAGI. As DNA, the CDR3 is TGTGCCAGCAAAGGCGGGGTTGAGCAGTACTTC. Translation: CASKGGVEQYF.

The chain uses TRBV7-9 and TRBJ1-6; D not certain. Germline V lookup: CDR1 SEHNR, CDR2 FQNEAQ (reference sequence). The CDR3 totals 16 residues. Trimming removed 3 bases at V and 8 bases at J, with 17 bases between. The CDR3 protein is CASSFVRLRTDSPLHF. In DNA form, the CDR3 reads TGTGCCAGCAGCTTCGTTAGGTTGAGGACTGATTCACCCCTCCACTTT.

CDR3 in amino acids: CASSQDTDRGNSPLHF. CDR3 bases: TGTGCCAGCAGCCAAGATACGGACAGAGGAAATTCACCCCTCCACTTT. The chain carries TRBV4-2 and TRBJ1-6; a weak D match, TRBD1 (6 bases). Deletions cut 0 bases from V and 7 bases from J, with 13 bases between. This CDR3 contains 16 residues. Germline V gene lookup returns CDR1 LGHNA and CDR2 YNFKEQ.

The CDR3 DNA reads TGTGCCAGTAGTATCCTCTCAGGGGTAGGGGGTTACAATGAGCAGTTCTTC. It codes for CASSILSGVGGYNEQFF. The V call is TRBV19, the J call TRBJ2-1, with D perhaps matching TRBD1 (6 bases). Trimming stripped 3 bases from V and 4 bases from J, with 19 bases between. CDR3 length: 17 amino acids. CDR1 and CDR2 from the germline V gene are LNHDA and SQIVND (reference sequence). Full variable domain (rest looked up from reference TRBV19 and TRBJ2-1): DGGITQSPKYLFRKEGQNVTLSCEQNLNHDAMYWYRQDPGQGLRLIYYSQIVNDFQKGDIAEGYSVSREKKESFPLTVTSAQKNPTAFYLCASSILSGVGGYNEQFFGPGTRLTVL.

This sequence joins TRBV19 and TRBJ2-1, with D tentatively TRBD1 (6 bases). In germline, CDR1 is LNHDA, CDR2 SQIVND (reference sequence). CDR3 length: 16 amino acids. Deletions cut 10 bases from V and 0 bases from J, with 19 bases between. The CDR3 loop is CATRQTGHYSYNEQFF. The CDR3 DNA reads TGTGCCACCAGGCAAACGGGACACTACTCCTACAATGAGCAGTTCTTC. The full variable domain, rest sourced from reference TRBV19 and TRBJ2-1, is DGGITQSPKYLFRKEGQNVTLSCEQNLNHDAMYWYRQDPGQGLRLIYYSQIVNDFQKGDIAEGYSVSREKKESFPLTVTSAQKNPTAFYLCATRQTGHYSYNEQFFGPGTRLTVL.

The J gene is TRBJ1-1, the V gene TRBV4-2; D is undetermined. Germline loops: CDR1 LGHNA, CDR2 YNFKEQ. Trimming took off 4 bases at V and 5 bases at J, with 8 bases between the two ends. There are 12 residues in the CDR3. The CDR3 is CASSPRGTEAFF. The CDR3 DNA reads TGTGCCAGCAGCCCTCGCGGAACTGAAGCTTTCTTT.

The chain combines TRBV6-5 with TRBJ2-3; D is ambiguous. CDR1 is MNHEY, CDR2 SVGAGI, per germline. Trimming took off 0 bases at V and 5 bases at J, with 9 bases between the two ends. This CDR3 region has 14 residues. The CDR3 protein is CASSYSISGDTQYF. CDR3 in DNA: TGTGCCAGCAGTTACTCGATTTCGGGAGATACGCAGTATTTT.

The sample holds one count of this clone. The V gene is TRBV28, the J gene TRBJ1-5; no firm D call. The ends were cut back, 0 bases at V and 0 bases at J, with 9 bases in the middle. This CDR3 has 16 amino acids. Germline values: CDR1 MDHEN, CDR2 SYDVKM. As DNA, the CDR3 is TGTGCCAGCAGTTTATGGGCCGAAACTAGCAATCAGCCCCAGCATTTT. Residues: CASSLWAETSNQPQHF.

V gene TRBV18 combines with J gene TRBJ2-1; D perhaps matches TRBD1 (5 bases). The CDR3 has 16 amino acids. Germline CDR1 is KGHSH and CDR2 is LQKENI. Trimming shortened V by 3 bases and J by 0 bases, and 12 bases separated the two germline ends. The CDR3 here is CASSPTQGGSYNEQFF. The DNA for the CDR3 is TGTGCCAGCTCACCCACGCAGGGCGGCTCCTACAATGAGCAGTTCTTC.

The genes are TRBV7-9 and TRBJ2-7; D remains ambiguous. CDR3 size: 12 residues. Trimming took 1 base from V and 3 from J, leaving 4 bases between them. CDR1 SEHNR and CDR2 FQNEAQ come from the germline V gene (reference sequence). The CDR3 sequence is CASSLVGYEQYF. The CDR3 DNA is TGTGCCAGCAGCTTAGTCGGCTACGAGCAGTACTTC.

The chain couples TRBV15 to TRBJ1-5; D ambiguous. The CDR3 has 14 residues. V lost 5 bases to trimming and J lost 2 bases, with 10 bases between them. CDR1 and CDR2 from the germline V gene are LNHNV and YYDKDF (reference sequence). The CDR3 region has the DNA TGTGCCACCAGCGGTTTCTTAGGCAATCAGCCCCAGCATTTT. It codes for CATSGFLGNQPQHF.

This chain uses TRBV12-3 or TRBV12-4 with TRBJ2-7; no clear D. CDR3 size: 12 residues. Trimming took 5 bases from V and 1 from J, leaving 6 bases between them. DNA of the CDR3: TGTGCCAGCAGTACAGTTTCCTACGAGCAGTACTTC. Protein sequence: CASSTVSYEQYF.

The CDR3, as DNA: TGTGCCAGCAGTTTTGACGGGGCAACTAATGAAAAACTGTTTTTT. Translating gives CASSFDGATNEKLFF. V usage is TRBV25-1 and J usage is TRBJ1-4, with D uncertain. In germline, CDR1 is MGHDK, CDR2 SYGVNS. This CDR3 has 15 residues. V gave up 5 bases and J gave up 0 bases, with 10 bases separating them.

This rearrangement joins TRBV7-8 to TRBJ1-1; the D is unclear. The CDR3 consists of 15 residues. V was clipped by 8 bases and J by 2 bases, with 18 bases between them. The germline V gene has CDR1 SGHVS and CDR2 FQNEAQ. The DNA for the CDR3 is TGTGCCAGCTGGTATGAGAGACATCCTAACACTGAAGCTTTCTTT. This gives the protein CASWYERHPNTEAFF. The full variable domain, in which reference TRBV7-8 and TRBJ1-1 provide the parts outside the CDR3, is GAGVSQSPRYKVAKRGQDVALRCDPISGHVSLFWYQQALGQGPEFLTYFQNEAQLDKSGLPSDRFFAERPEGSVSTLKIQRTQQEDSAVYLCASWYERHPNTEAFFGQGTRLTVV.

The chain employs TRBV28 and TRBJ2-2; D is possibly TRBD1 (6 bases). Trimming took 6 bases from V and 6 from J, leaving 17 bases between them. Germline CDR1 MDHEN, CDR2 SYDVKM. The CDR3 length is 15 residues. CDR3 coding DNA: TGTGCCAGCAGCCCCGCGTCAGGGGAATCCGGGGAGCTGTTTTTT. It codes for CASSPASGESGELFF.

This clone was found once. This chain joins TRBV27 and TRBJ1-6; 8 nucleotides agree with TRBD1. With V trimmed by 3 bases and J by 10 bases, 11 bases remained unmatched. The CDR3 extends over 16 amino acids. Germline V lookup: CDR1 MNHEY, CDR2 SMNVEV (reference sequence). The CDR3 coding sequence is TGTGCCAGCAGTTTCCTGACCCAGGGGGCAGGATCACCCCTCCACTTT. It translates to CASSFLTQGAGSPLHF.

This clone has a handful of counts. This chain joins TRBV5-4 and TRBJ2-5, with 12 bases aligning to TRBD2. Germline CDR1 is SGHNT and CDR2 is YYREEE (reference sequence). The V gene end was trimmed by 1 base and the J gene end by 5 bases; junction bases not matched to a gene: 6. CDR3 length: 16 amino acids. The CDR3 DNA reads as TGTGCCAGCAGCTTGACTAGCGGGGGGCCGAGGGAGACCCAGTACTTC. Translated, it gives CASSLTSGGPRETQYF. Based on the CDR3 plus reference TRBV5-4 and TRBJ2-5, the full variable domain is ETGVTQSPTHLIKTRGQQVTLRCSSQSGHNTVSWYQQALGQGPQFIFQYYREEENGRGNFPPRFSGLQFPNYSSELNVNALELDDSALYLCASSLTSGGPRETQYFGPGTRLLVL.

The V and J genes are TRBV5-1 and TRBJ1-2; TRBD1 agrees at 7 bases. This CDR3 spans 15 amino acids. J was trimmed by 4 bases and V by 0 bases; bases with no gene match: 6. CDR1 SGHRS and CDR2 YFSETQ come from the germline V gene. The CDR3 here is CASSLGVGGGYGYTF. CDR3 bases: TGCGCCAGCAGCTTGGGGGTAGGGGGCGGCTATGGCTACACCTTC.

The rearrangement joins TRBV7-8 to TRBJ1-2; 7 bases align to TRBD1. This CDR3 is built from 15 residues. Germline lookup yields CDR1 SGHVS and CDR2 FQNEAQ. Trimming took 1 base from V and 6 from J; bases not matched to a gene: 8. Here the CDR3 reads CASSLVMSGGNGYTF. The CDR3, as DNA: TGTGCCAGCAGCTTAGTTATGTCAGGGGGGAATGGCTACACCTTC.

About this clone itself: The same CDR3 can be traced to other DNA sequences in this sample. The chain joins TRBV9 to TRBJ1-1, with D perhaps matching TRBD1 (6 bases). The CDR3 has 13 amino acids. V lost 0 bases and J lost 4, with 7 bases in between. Germline V gene sequence: CDR1 SGDLS, CDR2 YYNGEE. The CDR3: CASSVARGTEAFF. The CDR3 DNA reads TGTGCCAGCAGCGTAGCCAGGGGCACTGAAGCTTTCTTT.